This T cell receptor beta chain was identified in a study of CD8 T cells in ankylosing spondylitis (dated by TCRdb to 2016 to 2017). With regard to the full study: The study profiled T cell receptor beta repertoires in healthy donors and ankylosing spondylitis patients to find disease-linked TCR variants. The full study cohort comprised approximately 23 ankylosing spondylitis patients and 85 to 120 healthy donors. Peripheral blood samples were taken, and synovial fluid was additionally collected from ankylosing spondylitis patients. Overall results and qualifications from the work: Significant enrichment of the disease-linked clones was reported in matched synovial fluid samples from ankylosing spondylitis patients. A TCR beta motif made up of several highly homologous amino acid variants appeared to be characteristic of blood from ankylosing spondylitis patients. In peripheral blood, the disease-linked clones were found at relatively low frequencies and had a CD8+ phenotype. Some motif variants were previously reported in synovial fluid and blood of reactive arthritis patients, suggesting common disease-initiation mechanisms.

This clonotype was counted between two and nine times. Its antigen is still unknown. No much larger clonotype is one base removed from it; base qualities were not supplied. CDR1 and CDR2, per the germline V gene (reference sequence), are MNHEY and SMNVEV. From cysteine to phenylalanine, the CDR3 is 15 amino acids long. Of the read, only the CDR3 DNA is kept; its 45 bases are in frame from base 1. V is pared back by 5 bases and J by 3 bases, with 16 bases lying between the germline termini. The reads were generated on an Illumina HiSeq 2500. Quantitative 5'-RACE with molecular barcodes was used to prepare TCR beta libraries. For the original study's pipeline: A new computational method based on a probabilistic model of VDJ rearrangement was used to identify disease-linked TCR variants. The public reads were reanalyzed by TCRdb: fastp trimming at Q25, MiXCR alignment, in-frame beta chains only. Each CDR3 protein gets just one entry, which takes the most common genes and DNA from the rows behind it. TCRdb's processing, not the authors' own work, is the source of the V and J calls. For this sample the table gives hundreds of thousands of distinct CDR3 sequences, of which around 18% were detected only once. The ten largest account for about 39% of the sample.

The chain uses TRBV27 and TRBJ1-1, with TRBD1 tentatively as D gene (5 bases match). Sequenced sample: blood, either unsorted or a sorted T cell fraction (not recorded which). This receptor was taken from a male donor with ankylosing spondylitis. At the DNA level, the sequence is TGTGCCAGCAGTCCACTCATCCGGGGGGACACTGAAGCTTTCTTT. This is translated as CASSPLIRGDTEAFF.